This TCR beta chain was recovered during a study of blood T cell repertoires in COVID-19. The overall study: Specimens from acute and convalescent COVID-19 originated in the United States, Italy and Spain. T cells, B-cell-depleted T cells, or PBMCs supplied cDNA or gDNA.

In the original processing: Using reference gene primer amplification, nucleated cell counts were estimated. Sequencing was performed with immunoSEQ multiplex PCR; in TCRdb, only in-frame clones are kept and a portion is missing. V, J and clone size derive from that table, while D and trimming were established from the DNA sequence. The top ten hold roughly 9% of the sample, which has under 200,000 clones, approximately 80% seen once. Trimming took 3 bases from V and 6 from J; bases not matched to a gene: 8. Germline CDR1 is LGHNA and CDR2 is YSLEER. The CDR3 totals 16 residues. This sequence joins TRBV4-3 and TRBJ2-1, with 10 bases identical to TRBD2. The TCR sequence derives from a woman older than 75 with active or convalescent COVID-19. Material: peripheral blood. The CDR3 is CASSQASGLASNEQFF. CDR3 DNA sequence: TGCGCCAGCAGCCAGGCCTCGGGACTAGCGTCCAATGAGCAGTTCTTC.